These T cell receptor beta chains were read from a single sample in a study of blood T cells in healthy people across ages. In TCRdb, the 5' RACE reads were re-called with MiXCR into one record per CDR3 protein. Among about 680,000 distinct CDR3 sequences listed, about half were seen once. Material for sequencing was blood. These receptor sequences come from a woman aged 60-75 years in good health. The CDR3 runs from the conserved cysteine through the conserved F or W. A D gene is named only where the DNA matches it firmly. The size field is filled for only some rows; it gives once, few, many or a size class.

abundance	len	j_gene	d_gene	v_gene	CDR3aa	CDR3nt
.	13	TRBJ1-4	.	TRBV12-3/TRBV12-4	CTSSSYSNEKLFF	TGTACCAGCAGTTCCTACAGTAATGAAAAACTGTTTTTT
.	14	TRBJ2-5	TRBD1	TRBV27	CASSLSVTQGPVYF	TGTGCCAGCAGTTTATCGGTTACACAGGGGCCCGTGTACTTC
.	12	TRBJ2-7	TRBD1	TRBV10-3	CAMGQGVHEQYF	TGTGCCATGGGACAGGGAGTCCACGAGCAGTACTTC
few	15	TRBJ1-6	.	TRBV28	CASSSLLGADSPLHF	TGTGCCAGCAGCTCCCTTTTGGGGGCTGATTCACCCCTCCACTTT
.	13	TRBJ2-7	TRBD2	TRBV6-2/TRBV6-3	CASTLAEGYEQYF	TGTGCCAGCACCCTAGCGGAGGGCTACGAGCAGTACTTC
.	14	TRBJ2-7	.	TRBV20-1	CSAPQTGRTYEQYF	TGCAGTGCCCCCCAGACGGGACGGACCTACGAGCAGTACTTC
.	14	TRBJ2-7	.	TRBV2	CASKAREGPYEQYF	TGTGCCAGCAAAGCCAGGGAAGGTCCCTACGAGCAGTACTTC
.	14	TRBJ2-3	.	TRBV5-1	CASSGPPKTDTQYF	TGCGCCAGCAGCGGTCCTCCCAAAACAGATACGCAGTATTTT
.	14	TRBJ2-5	TRBD2	TRBV20-1	CSASQREGRETQYF	TGCAGTGCTAGTCAGCGGGAGGGCCGGGAGACCCAGTACTTC
.	14	TRBJ2-5	.	TRBV5-6	CASITGGHEETQYF	TGTGCCAGCATCACCGGGGGACACGAGGAGACCCAGTACTTC
.	11	TRBJ2-5	.	TRBV7-2	CASGSSETQYF	TGTGCCAGCGGCTCTTCAGAGACCCAGTACTTC
.	13	TRBJ1-2	.	TRBV12-3/TRBV12-4	CASSLLGVGGYTF	TGTGCCAGCAGTTTATTGGGGGTTGGTGGCTACACCTTC
.	14	TRBJ2-6	.	TRBV20-1	CSASLLSGANVLTF	TGCAGTGCTAGCCTCCTCTCTGGGGCCAACGTCCTGACTTTC
once	11	TRBJ2-3	.	TRBV27	CASGFPDTQYF	TGTGCCAGCGGCTTCCCAGATACGCAGTATTTT
.	14	TRBJ2-7	TRBD1	TRBV20-1	CSAASGQGSYEQYF	TGCAGTGCTGCCTCGGGACAGGGTTCCTACGAGCAGTACTTC
.	15	TRBJ2-7	.	TRBV7-9	CASSSLSVDYNEQYF	TGTGCCAGCAGCTCCCTTTCCGTAGACTACAATGAGCAGTACTTC
.	16	TRBJ2-1	TRBD2	TRBV5-1	CASSLDPAGEYNEQFF	TGCGCCAGCAGCTTGGATCCAGCGGGAGAGTACAATGAGCAGTTCTTC
.	12	TRBJ2-5	TRBD1	TRBV6-2/TRBV6-3	CASQGQQETQYF	TGTGCCAGCCAGGGACAGCAAGAGACCCAGTACTTC
few	14	TRBJ1-2	.	TRBV4-2	CASSPRRVGYGYTF	TGTGCCAGCAGCCCCCGCAGGGTAGGCTATGGCTACACCTTC
.	14	TRBJ2-7	.	TRBV30	CAWSVRSQSYEQYF	TGTGCCTGGAGTGTACGATCTCAGTCCTACGAGCAGTACTTC
.	15	TRBJ2-4	.	TRBV6-2/TRBV6-3	CASSPAAGVTNIQYF	TGTGCCAGCAGCCCCGCGGCAGGGGTCACAAACATTCAGTACTTC
.	17	TRBJ2-3	TRBD1	TRBV7-9	CASSFWTGVPSTDTQYF	TGTGCCAGCAGCTTTTGGACAGGGGTCCCTAGCACAGATACGCAGTATTTT
many	15	TRBJ2-7	TRBD2	TRBV29-1	CSVGKRREASHEQYF	TGCAGCGTGGGGAAAAGGCGGGAGGCTTCCCACGAGCAGTACTTC
.	17	TRBJ1-5	.	TRBV27	CASSLRSGQLSNQPQHF	TGTGCCAGCAGTTTAAGGTCCGGACAGCTTAGCAATCAGCCCCAGCATTTT
.	14	TRBJ2-1	.	TRBV5-1	CASSEESNYNEQFF	TGCGCCAGCAGCGAGGAATCTAACTACAATGAGCAGTTCTTC
.	15	TRBJ2-2	.	TRBV30	CAWRLLAAYTGELFF	TGTGCCTGGAGGTTACTAGCAGCCTACACCGGGGAGCTGTTTTTT
.	12	TRBJ1-1	.	TRBV13	CASSLQGSEAFF	TGTGCCAGCAGTCTCCAGGGTTCTGAAGCTTTCTTT
many	14	TRBJ2-5	TRBD1	TRBV7-2	CASSSDRGVETQYF	TGTGCCAGCAGCTCCGACAGGGGTGTGGAGACCCAGTACTTC
.	16	TRBJ2-4	TRBD2	TRBV6-1	CASSEGSGIGKNIQYF	TGTGCCAGCAGTGAGGGGAGCGGGATTGGCAAAAACATTCAGTACTTC
.	12	TRBJ2-7	.	TRBV3-1	CASSHPDWGWYF	TGTGCCAGCAGCCACCCCGACTGGGGCTGGTACTTC
once	12	TRBJ2-1	.	TRBV5-4	CASSSHHNEQFF	TGTGCCAGCAGCTCGCACCACAATGAGCAGTTCTTC
.	16	TRBJ2-1	TRBD1	TRBV7-2	CASSLGGQGAYDEQFF	TGTGCCAGCAGCTTAGGGGGACAGGGGGCTTACGATGAGCAGTTCTTC
.	15	TRBJ2-7	TRBD2	TRBV20-1	CSARGDSGTYYEQYF	TGCAGTGCTAGAGGAGATAGCGGGACCTACTACGAGCAGTACTTC
.	19	TRBJ2-1	.	TRBV6-5	CASSYERPDTRSSYNEQFF	TGTGCCAGCAGTTACGAAAGGCCCGATACACGGAGCTCCTACAATGAGCAGTTCTTC
.	16	TRBJ1-4	.	TRBV4-3	CASSQEYQALNEKLFF	TGCGCCAGCAGCCAAGAGTATCAAGCCTTAAATGAAAAACTGTTTTTT
.	14	TRBJ2-7	.	TRBV7-2	CASSLMAGSDEQYF	TGTGCCAGCAGCTTAATGGCAGGTTCGGATGAGCAGTACTTC
.	16	TRBJ2-1	.	TRBV7-2	CAGSLASGVPFDEQFF	TGTGCCGGCAGCTTAGCGTCAGGGGTGCCCTTCGATGAGCAGTTCTTC
few	12	TRBJ2-7	.	TRBV5-1	CASSFPEGEQYF	TGCGCCAGCAGCTTCCCAGAGGGCGAGCAGTACTTC
.	17	TRBJ2-1	TRBD2	TRBV6-1	CASSGTSGRTSYNEQFF	TGTGCCAGTAGTGGGACTAGCGGGAGGACCTCCTACAATGAGCAGTTCTTC
few	15	TRBJ2-5	TRBD2	TRBV20-1	CSARDRREGQETQYF	TGCAGTGCTAGAGATAGGCGGGAGGGCCAAGAGACCCAGTACTTC
.	15	TRBJ1-5	.	TRBV30	CAWSVQNGGNQPQHF	TGTGCCTGGAGTGTACAAAACGGGGGCAATCAGCCCCAGCATTTT
few	15	TRBJ1-4	.	TRBV3-1	CASSQGGRPNEKLFF	TGTGCCAGCAGCCAAGGGGGGCGACCTAATGAAAAACTGTTTTTT
few	15	TRBJ2-7	.	TRBV20-1	CSAREGPRSSYEQYF	TGCAGTGCTAGAGAGGGACCAAGGAGCTCCTACGAGCAGTACTTC
once	14	TRBJ2-1	.	TRBV28	CASSLTAGDGEQFF	TGTGCCAGCAGTTTAACCGCAGGGGACGGTGAGCAGTTCTTC
.	16	TRBJ2-1	TRBD2	TRBV29-1	CSVILREGRQYNEQVF	TGCAGCGTTATTCTGCGGGAGGGCCGTCAGTACAATGAGCAGGTCTTC
.	13	TRBJ1-5	.	TRBV27	CASGGGEHQPQHF	TGTGCCTCCGGGGGGGGCGAACATCAGCCCCAGCATTTT
many	15	TRBJ1-5	.	TRBV29-1	CSVQAGWGMDQPQHF	TGCAGCGTCCAGGCCGGGTGGGGAATGGATCAGCCCCAGCATTTT
.	15	TRBJ2-4	.	TRBV20-1	CSASPPAGAKNIQYF	TGCAGTGCTAGCCCCCCCGCGGGGGCCAAAAACATTCAGTACTTC